The 7 T cell receptor beta chains given below trace back to one sample, sequenced in a study of a mutant IDH1 vaccine in newly diagnosed glioma. This table comes from immunoSEQ multiplex PCR, and its TCRdb copy is limited to in-frame clones, with some not included. This table holds roughly 41,000 clones, about nine tenths found once. Time point indicated: baseline, week 1 (first vaccination visit). Treatment indicated: pre-vaccination baseline after standard-of-care therapy. Sample: PBMCs, taken from a glioma patient treated with radiotherapy, temozolomide or both. These TCRs come from a man younger than 30 with glioma.

This chain connects TRBV7-2 to TRBJ1-5; D is perhaps TRBD1 (5 bases). Trimming stripped 4 bases from V and 4 bases from J, with 14 bases between. The germline V gene has CDR1 SGHTA and CDR2 FQGNSA. CDR3 length equals 15 residues. The CDR3 region has the DNA TGTGCCAGCAGCTCGAGGGACGGTAGAAATCAGCCCCAGCATTTT. This codes for CASSSRDGRNQPQHF.

V gene TRBV19 combines with J gene TRBJ1-2; no definite D call. V was trimmed by 8 bases and J by 7 bases, leaving 11 bases between them. From germline, CDR1 is LNHDA and CDR2 SQIVND (reference sequence). The CDR3 runs 11 residues. The CDR3 sequence: CASRIVGGYTF. For the CDR3, the DNA is TGTGCCAGTCGGATCGTCGGTGGCTACACCTTC.

This clone was seen once. This chain connects TRBV7-9 to TRBJ2-7; a weak D match, TRBD1 (6 bases). Germline assignment: CDR1 SEHNR and CDR2 FQNEAQ (reference sequence). The CDR3 is 14 residues long. The V end was cut by 5 bases, the J end by 0 bases, with 11 bases between. The CDR3 nucleotides are TGTGCCAGCAGCCAGGACAGAAGCTCCTACGAGCAGTACTTC. Residues: CASSQDRSSYEQYF.

This clone has a single count. V is TRBV29-1 and J is TRBJ2-7, with 9 bases that match TRBD2. The CDR3 contains 14 residues. V trimming: 6 bases; J trimming: 5 bases; junction bases outside the gene matches: 11. CDR1 and CDR2 from the germline V gene are SQVTM and ANQGSEA. The CDR3 DNA reads TGCAGCGTGCTAATAGCGGGAGAATCCCACGAGCAGTACTTC. Its translation is CSVLIAGESHEQYF.

V usage is TRBV6-6 and J usage is TRBJ2-7; 8 bases map to TRBD1. This CDR3 contains 14 residues. Germline lookup yields CDR1 MNHNY and CDR2 SVGAGI (reference sequence). The junction had 9 bases not matched to a gene; V was cut back by 6 bases and J by 5 bases. The CDR3 coding sequence is TGTGCCAGCAGCCGACAGGGGATTAGGAACGAGCAGTACTTC. Translating it yields CASSRQGIRNEQYF.

The gene calls are TRBV14 and TRBJ2-7, with 7 nucleotides matching TRBD1. Germline CDR1 is SGHDN and CDR2 is FVKESK. J lost 3 bases, V lost 5 bases, and 10 bases had no gene match. This CDR3 has 15 amino acids. The CDR3 DNA is TGTGCCAGCAGCTTCTTGGAGACAGGGATCTACGAGCAGTACTTC. It is translated as CASSFLETGIYEQYF.

This sequence joins TRBV6-6 and TRBJ1-2; the match to TRBD1 covers 7 bases. J lost 3 bases, V lost 4 bases, and 2 bases had no gene match. Germline CDR1 MNHNY, CDR2 SVGAGI (reference sequence). This CDR3 contains 13 residues. The CDR3 here is CASSSTGHYGYTF. The CDR3 bases are TGTGCCAGCAGTTCGACAGGGCACTATGGCTACACCTTC.